The T cell receptor (beta chain) under discussion was sequenced for a study of OX40 agonist ivuxolimab in advanced cancers. Turning to the study itself: The mean age was roughly 60 years, ranging from about 23 to 79, with about 87% of participants male. Notes on the study in general: Among the least clonally expanded were partial responders at 0.1-3.0 mg/kg. At 0.1 to 3.0 mg/kg and by week 6, CD4+ and CD8+ T cells in the blood had expanded clonally. Also present in some nonresponders was a low level of normalized T-cell clonal expansion.

In the case of this clone: Antigen unknown.

Assay used: immunoSEQ multiplex PCR; TCRdb lists only in-frame clones, some missing. The data contain some 50,000 clones, roughly 93% of them singletons. CDR1 is MNHEY and CDR2 is SMNVEV in the germline V gene (reference sequence). The CDR3 covers 13 residues. The sequence derives from an adult with an advanced solid tumor such as melanoma, head and neck, liver or kidney cancer. This material consisted of CD4+ or CD8+ T cells sorted from blood, taken in a trial of the OX40 agonist ivuxolimab. The chain couples TRBV27 to TRBJ1-1, with D possibly TRBD1 on 5 matching bases. CDR3 sequence: CACGGPWDTEAFF. CDR3 nucleotide sequence: TGTGCGTGCGGGGGACCCTGGGACACTGAAGCTTTCTTT.